This T cell receptor (beta chain) appears in the sequencing data of a study of OX40 agonist ivuxolimab in advanced cancers. As for the study in general: Intravenous ivuxolimab was administered to patients every 2 weeks at 0.01 to 10 mg/kg. Earlier treatment with anti-PD-1, anti-PD-L1 or anti-CTLA-4 was permitted, and 35% to 40% had received some. Whole-study results and caveats: Low clonal expansion, among the lowest seen, marked partial responders at 0.1-3.0 mg/kg.

This clone was recorded only once. Its antigen is not known. Patients with autoimmune history or systemic immunosuppression were excluded. The V and J ends lost 3 bases and 3 bases respectively, with 12 bases between them. Germline assignment: CDR1 GTSNPN and CDR2 SVGIG (reference sequence). The CDR3 loop spans 14 amino acids. Sequencing was performed with immunoSEQ multiplex PCR; in TCRdb, only in-frame clones are kept and a portion is missing. The sample lists approximately 86,000 clones; roughly 86% were seen once. This receptor was taken from an adult with an advanced solid tumor such as melanoma, head and neck, liver or kidney cancer. The sample in question was CD4+ or CD8+ T cells sorted from blood, obtained in a trial of the OX40 agonist ivuxolimab. The chain has TRBV30 and TRBJ1-5; possibly TRBD1 for D (6 bases). The CDR3 sequence: CAWSFDRNNQPQHF. CDR3 bases: TGTGCCTGGAGCTTTGACAGGAACAATCAGCCCCAGCATTTT.